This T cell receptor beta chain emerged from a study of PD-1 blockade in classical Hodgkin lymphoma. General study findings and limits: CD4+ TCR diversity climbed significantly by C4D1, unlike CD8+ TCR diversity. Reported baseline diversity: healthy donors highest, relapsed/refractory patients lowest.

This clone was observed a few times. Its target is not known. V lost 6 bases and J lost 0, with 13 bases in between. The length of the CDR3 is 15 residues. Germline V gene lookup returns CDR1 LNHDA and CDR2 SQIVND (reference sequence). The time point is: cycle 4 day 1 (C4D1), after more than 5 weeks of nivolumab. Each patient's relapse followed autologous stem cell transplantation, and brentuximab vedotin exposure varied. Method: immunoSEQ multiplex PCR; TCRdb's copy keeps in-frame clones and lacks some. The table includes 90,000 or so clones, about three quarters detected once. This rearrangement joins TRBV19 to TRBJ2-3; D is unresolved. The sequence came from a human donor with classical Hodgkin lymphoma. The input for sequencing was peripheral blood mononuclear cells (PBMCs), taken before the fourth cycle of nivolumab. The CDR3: CASRAAADSTDTQYF. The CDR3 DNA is TGTGCCAGTAGGGCGGCAGCAGACAGCACAGATACGCAGTATTTT.